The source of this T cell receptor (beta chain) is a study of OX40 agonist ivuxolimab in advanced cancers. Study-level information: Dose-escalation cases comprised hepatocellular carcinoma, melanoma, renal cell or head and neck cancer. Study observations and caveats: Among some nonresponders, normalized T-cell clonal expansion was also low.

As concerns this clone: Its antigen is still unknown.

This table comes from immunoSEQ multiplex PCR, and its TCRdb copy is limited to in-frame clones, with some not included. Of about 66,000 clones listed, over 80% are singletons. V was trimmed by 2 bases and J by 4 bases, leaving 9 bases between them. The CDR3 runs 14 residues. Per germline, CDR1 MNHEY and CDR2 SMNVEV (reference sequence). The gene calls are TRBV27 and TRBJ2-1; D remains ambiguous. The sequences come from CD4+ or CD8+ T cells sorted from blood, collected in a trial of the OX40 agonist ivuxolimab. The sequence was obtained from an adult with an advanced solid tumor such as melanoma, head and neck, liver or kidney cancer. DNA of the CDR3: TGTGCCAGCAGTTTACCGGGCTCATACAATGAGCAGTTCTTC. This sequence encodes CASSLPGSYNEQFF.